This T cell receptor beta chain was sequenced for a study of CD8 T cells in Susac syndrome (dated by TCRdb to between 2018 and 2021). Describing the broader study: Of the Susac syndrome patients who were sequenced, roughly 8 were in clinical remission while more than five had clinically active disease. At blood withdrawal, Susac syndrome patients were therapy-naive, treated with corticosteroids (with IVIg additionally given to some), or treated with IVIg alone. Repertoire sequencing was used to test whether CD8+ T cell activation and differentiation in Susac syndrome was antigen driven. Findings and caveats that apply to the study as a whole: The TCR sequencing and HLA analysis was acknowledged to have included a relatively small number of individuals. The CD4+ T cell repertoire of patients with Susac syndrome showed no detectable clonal expansion.

With respect to this clonotype: Its binding antigen is unknown. No much larger clone is present one base from it, and per-base qualities are unavailable.

The CDR3 goes from the cysteine to the phenylalanine over 12 residues. The CDR3 DNA has 36 bases and is translated from base 1. From the germline V gene, CDR1 is SQVTM and CDR2 is ANQGSEA. RNA was extracted using the RNeasy kit, and about 0.45 to 1 microgram was reverse transcribed with random hexamers. The immunoSEQ multiplex PCR assay, which covers 54 Vbeta and 13 Jbeta segments, was used to amplify TCR beta CDR3 regions. PCR amplification bias was corrected by using a synthetic template baseline for primer optimization and computational correction. Processing in the source paper ran as follows. Reads were annotated to V, D and J genes per IMGT and analyzed with immunoSEQ Analyzer, keeping only productive sequences. Clonality was computed as one minus Shannon entropy normalized by log2 of the number of productive unique sequences. Public and private clones were assessed among the 100 most prevalent clones of each patient and control. A clone was defined as Susac-specific if it was absent from the healthy and MS cohorts, from more than 850 published viral clones and from other ImmuneACCESS disease sequences. TCRdb reran the public reads through fastp at Q25 and MiXCR, keeping productive beta chains. For every CDR3 protein sequence, its rows merge into one entry that carries the most common genes and DNA. The V and J calls shown here were made by TCRdb, not taken from the authors' results. For this sample the table gives roughly 150,000 distinct CDR3 sequences, of which 95% were detected only once. The top ten hold 0.16% of the sample.

High-throughput TCR beta sequencing profiled peripheral blood CD8+ and CD4+ T cells from healthy donors, Susac syndrome patients and multiple sclerosis patients. Susac syndrome patients met recently defined diagnostic criteria for definite or probable disease. CD8+ TEMRA cells were enriched by FACS, while bulk CD8+ and CD4+ T cells were purified by magnetic negative isolation. Blood was collected in EDTA tubes and processed within 24 hours, with PBMCs isolated through density gradient centrifugation. PBMCs intended for TCR sequencing were cryopreserved in liquid nitrogen and thawed later in a water bath at 37 degrees C. Purity of sorted or isolated CD4+, CD8+ and CD8+ TEMRA cells was at least 90%.

Here the chain combines TRBV29-1 and TRBJ1-6; TRBD1 is possibly the D segment (6 matching bases). The receptor was isolated from a human donor with Susac syndrome. The specimen sequenced was CD4+ T cells from PBMCs. CDR3 region: CMGHRVHSPLHF. DNA sequence: TGCATGGGCCACAGGGTTCATTCACCCCTCCACTTT.